Included here is one TCR beta chain sequence, with context. These data belong to a study of blood T cell repertoires in COVID-19. About the research overall: T cells, B-cell-depleted T cells, or PBMCs provided the cDNA or gDNA that served as material.

V dropped 0 bases and J dropped 4; count of bases not matched to a gene: 8. The CDR3 is 16 amino acids. CDR1 and CDR2 (germline): MNHNS, SASEGT. The table came from immunoSEQ multiplex PCR; TCRdb's copy has only in-frame clones and leaves some out. The table lists 400,000 to 450,000 clones, 75% to 90% of them singletons. The TCR was taken from a woman aged 30 to 39 with active or convalescent COVID-19. What was sequenced was peripheral blood. The V and J genes are TRBV6-1 and TRBJ1-1, with TRBD1 matching over 7 bases. In DNA form, the CDR3 reads TGTGCCAGCAGTGAAGCGTTAGGGGGCACGAGCACTGAAGCTTTCTTT. It codes for CASSEALGGTSTEAFF.